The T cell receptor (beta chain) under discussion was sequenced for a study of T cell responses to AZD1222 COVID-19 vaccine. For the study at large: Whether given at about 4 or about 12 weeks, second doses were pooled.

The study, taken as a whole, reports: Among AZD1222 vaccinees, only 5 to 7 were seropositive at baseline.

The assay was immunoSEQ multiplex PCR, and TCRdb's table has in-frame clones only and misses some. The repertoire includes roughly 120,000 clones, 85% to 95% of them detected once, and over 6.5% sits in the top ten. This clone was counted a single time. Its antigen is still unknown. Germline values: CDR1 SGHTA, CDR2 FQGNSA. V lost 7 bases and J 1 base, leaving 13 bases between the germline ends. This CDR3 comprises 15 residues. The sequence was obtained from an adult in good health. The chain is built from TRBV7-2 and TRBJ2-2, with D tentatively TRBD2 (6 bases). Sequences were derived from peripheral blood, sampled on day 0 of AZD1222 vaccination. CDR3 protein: CASTSRGRNTGELFF. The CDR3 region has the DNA TGTGCCAGCACCTCGCGGGGCCGGAACACCGGGGAGCTGTTTTTT.